This TCR beta chain was documented in a study of CXCR3-negative and CXCR3-positive naive CD8 T cells. The wider study: Per library, roughly 1.5 +/- 0.3 million reads; some 140 million TRB reads overall. Study results and limitations: Naive subsets had comparable surface CD5, so TRB CDR3 properties gauged TCR strength. CXCR3-negative and CXCR3-positive naive cells shared comparable TRBV-TRBJ usage, but memory cells did not.

All CD8+ T cell subsets were sorted in triplicate at hundreds of thousands of cells each. The germline CDR1 and CDR2 sequences are SGHRS and YFSETQ. CDR3 size: 14 residues. The authors made the TRB cDNA libraries by 5' RACE using UMI labels. TCRdb reprocessed the 5' RACE reads, keeping one entry per CDR3 protein, no DNA. The sample is made up of under 85,000 distinct CDR3 sequences, and the top ten hold about 1.5% of it. A remark on this clonotype: Its matching antigen is unknown.

The rearrangement joins TRBV5-1 to TRBJ1-1; no DNA is available, so the TRBD1 call from TCRdb remains unchecked. The receptor's source is a human donor in good health. Some clones in this sample may be carry-over from other donors' samples. The sequencing input was naive CXCR3- CD8+ T cells from blood. Sample subset: CD45RO-CCR7+CD27+CD95- naive CD8+ T cells lacking CXCR3 (TNR3-). CDR3 amino acids: CASTKGPVNTEAFF.